This paragraph reports one T cell receptor beta chain. Which antigen it targets is not known. There are no base qualities to consult, and no much larger clone falls within one base. V has 7 bases trimmed and J has 6 bases trimmed; junction bases matching no gene number 5. The germline V gene (reference sequence) gives CDR1 as MNHEY and CDR2 as SMNVEV. CDR3 length: 13 amino acids, cysteine to phenylalanine. Just the 39-base CDR3 DNA is kept, in frame starting at base 1. Sequencing took place on an Illumina HiSeq 1500. TCRdb reprocessed the public reads (quality trimming at Q25 with fastp, clone calling with MiXCR) and kept in-frame beta chains. Every distinct CDR3 protein forms one entry, paired with its most common genes and DNA. In this sample the table shows fewer than 400,000 distinct CDR3 sequences, around a sixth of which occur a single time. Of the sample, less than 9.5% falls within the top ten clones.

These data are taken from a study of T cell repertoires in cytomegalovirus infection (dated by TCRdb to between 2018 and 2021). In the study overall: The HLA type of each donor mattered for the analysis, because public TCR beta signatures pointed to carriage of CMV infection along with the matching HLA type.

Beyond this particular receptor, the publication reports: In both this cohort and an independent cohort of 350 or so donors, the cumulative frequency of public TCR beta family members distinguished carriers of CMV infection plus the relevant HLA type. The ex vivo response was dominated by HLA-C-restricted CMV-specific TCR beta clonotypes, which also provided the single most frequent clonotype in two of eight donors.

The V gene is TRBV27 and the J gene is TRBJ2-2; 7 junctional bases match TRBD2. The sequence was collected from a human donor in good health (CMV status not recorded). Some clones in this sample may be carry-over from other donors' samples. Sequencing input: PBMCs. The CDR3 has the sequence CASTWGGAGELFF. The DNA reads TGTGCCAGCACCTGGGGGGGGGCCGGGGAGCTGTTTTTT.